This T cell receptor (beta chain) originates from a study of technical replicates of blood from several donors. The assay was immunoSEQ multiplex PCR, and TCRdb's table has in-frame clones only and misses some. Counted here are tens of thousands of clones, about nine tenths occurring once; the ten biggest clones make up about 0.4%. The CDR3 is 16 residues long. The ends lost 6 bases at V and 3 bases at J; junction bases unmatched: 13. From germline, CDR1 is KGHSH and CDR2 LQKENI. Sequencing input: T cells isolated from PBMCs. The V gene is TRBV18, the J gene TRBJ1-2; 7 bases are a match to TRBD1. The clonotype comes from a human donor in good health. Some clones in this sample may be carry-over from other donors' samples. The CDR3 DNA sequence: TGTGCCAGCTCGACGGAGGGGGCAGCTTTGGACTATGGCTACACCTTC. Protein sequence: CASSTEGAALDYGYTF.